These 19 T cell receptor beta chains originate from one sample sequenced in a study of identical twins. MiXCR, applied by TCRdb to the 5' RACE reads, yields one record per CDR3 protein. Altogether about 1.7 million distinct CDR3 sequences are present, about 31% being singletons, with the ten largest covering approximately 0.29%. Sequenced input: cord blood. The source is a newborn girl in good health.

This CDR3 reads CASRPRTGAANYGYTF. CDR3 nucleotides: TGTGCCAGCAGACCCCGGACAGGGGCGGCTAACTATGGCTACACCTTC. The rearrangement uses TRBV6-5 and TRBJ1-2; TRBD1 matches 9 bases. Germline loops: CDR1 MNHEY, CDR2 SVGAGI. The CDR3 consists of 16 residues. Trimming cost V 6 bases and J 0 bases; bases outside gene matches: 8.

As to this clonotype: Being one base from a much bigger clone, this may be a read error. The genes are TRBV7-2 and TRBJ2-3, with TRBD2 matching 7 bases. In germline, CDR1 is SGHTA, CDR2 FQGNSA. There are 16 residues in the CDR3. V lost 5 bases, J lost 4 bases, and 12 bases stayed unmatched. The CDR3 DNA reads as TGTGCCAGCAGCGCCCGGATACTAGCGTCAGCAGATACGCAGTATTTT. Protein sequence: CASSARILASADTQYF.

This chain connects TRBV27 to TRBJ2-7; 10 bases match TRBD1. CDR1 and CDR2 from the germline V gene are MNHEY and SMNVEV (reference sequence). V trimming: 1 base; J trimming: 3 bases; junction bases outside the gene matches: 21. There are 21 residues in the CDR3. This CDR3 is CASSLFWTGGSFGRGSYEQYF. In nucleotides, the CDR3 is TGTGCCAGCAGTTTATTTTGGACAGGGGGGAGTTTCGGGCGGGGAAGCTACGAGCAGTACTTC.

V is TRBV5-8 and J is TRBJ2-7, with TRBD1 matching over 7 bases. Germline loops: CDR1 SGHTS, CDR2 YDEGEE. Trimming at V came to 4 bases and at J to 3 bases, leaving 10 bases not matched to a gene. CDR3 length: 15 residues. DNA of the CDR3: TGTGCCAGCAGCCTCAGACAGGGAACCATCTACGAGCAGTACTTC. It yields the protein CASSLRQGTIYEQYF.

The rearrangement uses TRBV20-1 and TRBJ2-5; 10 bases fit TRBD1. Unmatched junction bases numbered 20, after V lost 5 bases and J lost 11 bases. Germline CDR1 reads DFQATT; CDR2 reads SNEGSKA (reference sequence). The CDR3 sequence is 16 residues long. The CDR3 region is CSAHRDRGIKGNEQYF. In nucleotides, the CDR3 is TGCAGTGCTCACCGGGACAGGGGAATTAAGGGCAATGAGCAGTACTTC.

The chain couples TRBV7-2 to TRBJ2-1; D not resolved. The ends were cut back, 3 bases at V and 3 bases at J, with 12 bases in the middle. The CDR3 runs 15 residues. Germline CDR1 SGHTA, CDR2 FQGNSA. In DNA form, the CDR3 reads TGTGCCAGCAGCTTCCTCTACGCCTTCTACAATGAGCAGTTCTTC. This translates into CASSFLYAFYNEQFF.

This clonotype was counted a few times. The chain has TRBV7-2 and TRBJ2-1, with 10 bases fitting TRBD2. Looked up from germline, CDR1 is SGHTA and CDR2 is FQGNSA. The CDR3 loop spans 16 amino acids. V was clipped by 1 base and J by 9 bases; unmatched bases: 9. The CDR3 nucleotides are TGTGCCAGCAGCTTAGAAGCTAGCGGGAGTAGTGGTGAGCAGTTCTTC. Translating it yields CASSLEASGSSGEQFF.

The chain combines TRBV7-2 with TRBJ2-1, with TRBD2 as a possible D gene (5 bases). The V gene lost 1 base and the J gene lost 7 bases, with 14 bases spanning the gap. Looked up from germline, CDR1 is SGHTA and CDR2 is FQGNSA. The CDR3 has 15 residues. The CDR3 DNA follows: TGTGCCAGCAGCTTAGACGTGGGAGTTCTGAATGAGCAGTTCTTC. It encodes CASSLDVGVLNEQFF.

The chain links TRBV5-1 to TRBJ1-6; no firm D call. Trimming pared 0 bases from V and 8 bases from J, leaving 12 bases between. The length of the CDR3 is 15 residues. The germline V gene has CDR1 SGHRS and CDR2 YFSETQ. The CDR3 DNA reads TGCGCCAGCAGCTTGGAGGCCTCAAGGGATTCACCCCTCCACTTT. It translates to CASSLEASRDSPLHF.

The CDR3 protein is CASRPGTGPNEKLFF. The CDR3 region has the DNA TGTGCCAGCAGGCCCGGGACAGGGCCTAATGAAAAACTGTTTTTT. This rearrangement joins TRBV6-6 to TRBJ1-4; 9 bases match TRBD1. The CDR3 is 15 amino acids. Germline CDR1 reads MNHNY; CDR2 reads SVGAGI (reference sequence). V shed 6 bases and J 3 bases; nucleotides not matched to a gene: 5.

The V call is TRBV10-2, the J call TRBJ1-1; D ambiguous. V was shortened by 5 bases and J by 4 bases, with 11 bases between the two germline ends. The CDR3 is made up of 13 amino acids. Per the germline V gene, CDR1 is WSHSY and CDR2 is SAAADI. The CDR3 here is CASSWKVGTEAFF. The CDR3 region has the DNA TGCGCCAGCAGTTGGAAAGTGGGCACTGAAGCTTTCTTT.

This clonotype was recorded a few times. The chain combines TRBV20-1 with TRBJ2-3, with D hard to call. CDR1 DFQATT and CDR2 SNEGSKA come from the germline V gene (reference sequence). The ends were cut back, 6 bases at V and 2 bases at J, with 12 bases in the middle. This CDR3 is 13 amino acids long. The CDR3 DNA is TGCAGTGCCCTAGAGCGTCTCACAGATACGCAGTATTTT. Translated: CSALERLTDTQYF.

The gene calls are TRBV2 and TRBJ2-6, with D possibly being TRBD2 (6 bases). V gave up 8 bases and J gave up 0 bases, with 11 bases separating them. This CDR3 is 15 amino acids long. CDR1 and CDR2 from the germline V gene are SNHLY and FYNNEI. The DNA for the CDR3 is TGTGCCAGCGTTCCCGGGGGCTCTGGGGCCAACGTCCTGACTTTC. Translated, it gives CASVPGGSGANVLTF.

Many counts were recorded for this clonotype. J is TRBJ1-2 and V is TRBV29-1; 7 bases are shared with TRBD1. Germline CDR1 reads SQVTM; CDR2 reads ANQGSEA. V lost 7 bases to trimming and J lost 0 bases; unmatched junction nucleotides: 2. The CDR3 spans 12 residues. The CDR3 loop reads CSGGQANYGYTF. In nucleotides, the CDR3 is TGCAGCGGAGGACAGGCTAACTATGGCTACACCTTC.

This clonotype appeared many times. The chain employs TRBV6-6 and TRBJ2-7, with D perhaps TRBD1 (6 bases). From germline, CDR1 is MNHNY and CDR2 SVGAGI (reference sequence). CDR3 length: 13 residues. V was trimmed by 3 bases and J by 2 bases, leaving 8 bases between them. CDR3 loop: CASSYHRAYEQYF. Here the CDR3 DNA reads TGTGCCAGCAGTTATCACAGGGCCTACGAGCAGTACTTC.

This clonotype was found a few times. The chain recombines TRBV20-1 with TRBJ2-7, with TRBD2 matching over 8 bases. CDR3 length: 13 amino acids. V was clipped by 3 bases and J by 4 bases; unmatched bases: 5. Per germline, CDR1 DFQATT and CDR2 SNEGSKA (reference sequence). The chain's CDR3 is CSASTGGEYEQYF. CDR3 nucleotides: TGCAGTGCTAGCACGGGAGGGGAATACGAGCAGTACTTC.

The CDR3 DNA reads TGTGCCCGATACCCGCGGGGGCCCTCCTACAATGAGCAGTACTTC. Its protein product is CARYPRGPSYNEQYF. The chain carries TRBV19 and TRBJ2-7; possible D gene TRBD2, 7 bases. The germline CDR1 and CDR2 sequences are LNHDA and SQIVND (reference sequence). The V and J ends lost 11 bases and 7 bases respectively, with 27 bases between them. The CDR3 extends over 15 amino acids.

In regard to this clonotype: A read error may account for a junction end that differs from germline. The rearrangement uses TRBV7-2 and TRBJ2-7; tentatively, D is TRBD2 (6 bases). Near its end, the DNA agrees better with TRBJ2-5, so the J call may be wrong. Per germline, CDR1 SGHTA and CDR2 FQGNSA. The CDR3 extends over 16 amino acids. As DNA, the CDR3 is TGTGCCGGCAGCTTGGATCGACCCAGGGAGGAAGAGACCCAGTACTTC. Protein product: CAGSLDRPREEETQYF.

The sample holds a few counts of this clonotype. V usage is TRBV4-2 and J usage is TRBJ2-1; 12 bases agree with TRBD2. Matching the DNA end better, TRBJ2-7 makes the J call doubtful. The CDR3 length is 20 residues. The germline CDR1 and CDR2 sequences are LGHNA and YNFKEQ. CDR3 region: CASSQGVWASGGGQYNEQYF. The CDR3 region has the DNA TGTGCCAGCAGCCAAGGCGTATGGGCTAGCGGGGGGGGACAGTACAATGAGCAGTACTTC.